The clone carrying this TCR beta chain has at least ten counts. Preparation of the unsorted libraries drew on 2 million PBMCs stored at -80 C. The data derive from a study of neurological immune-mediated disorders. The V gene's germline CDR1 is MNHEY and CDR2 SMNVEV (reference sequence). The CDR3 extends over 13 amino acids. V shed 6 bases and J shed 6 bases, with 13 bases lying between them. MiXCR, applied by TCRdb to the 5' RACE reads, yields one record per CDR3 protein. The data show around 30,000 distinct CDR3 sequences, about 1.6% seen once. Sequencing was performed on PBMCs. This TCR was sampled from a woman aged 25 to 45 with multiple sclerosis. V usage is TRBV27 and J usage is TRBJ2-3; tentatively, D is TRBD1 or TRBD2 (5 bases each). The CDR3 DNA reads TGTGCCAGCAGAAGAGGGGTTTCGGATACGCAGTATTTT. It translates to CASRRGVSDTQYF.